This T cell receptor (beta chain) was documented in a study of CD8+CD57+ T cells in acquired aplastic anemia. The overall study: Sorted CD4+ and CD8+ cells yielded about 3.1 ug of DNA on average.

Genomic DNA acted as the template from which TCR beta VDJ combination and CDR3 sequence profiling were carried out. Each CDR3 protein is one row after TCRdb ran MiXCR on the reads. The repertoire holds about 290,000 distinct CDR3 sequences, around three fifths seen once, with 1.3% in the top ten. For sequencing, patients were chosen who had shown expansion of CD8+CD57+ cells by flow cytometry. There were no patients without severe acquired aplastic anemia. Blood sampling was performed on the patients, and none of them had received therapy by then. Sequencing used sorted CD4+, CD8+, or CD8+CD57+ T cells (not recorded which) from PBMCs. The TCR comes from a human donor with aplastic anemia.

The CDR3 DNA follows: TGTGCCAGCAGCTTATTGGAGGGTATGAGGGACTCAGAGCAGTTCTTC. The encoded protein is CASSLLEGMRDSEQFF. The chain recombines TRBV7-9 with TRBJ2-1; D is possibly TRBD2 (6 bases). Trimming pared 2 bases from V and 10 bases from J, leaving 21 bases between. The CDR3 runs to 16 residues. Per the germline V gene, CDR1 is SEHNR and CDR2 is FQNEAQ (reference sequence).